This entry lists 6 T cell receptor beta chains sequenced from one sample in a study of T cells in Graves' hyperthyroidism and ophthalmopathy. Using RNA transcripts as the source, TCR beta CDR3 regions were amplified. A first-round RT-PCR of the TCR CDR3 used the HTBI primer set. TCRdb redid the calling of the multiplex PCR reads with MiXCR, one entry per CDR3 protein. Of 250,000 to 300,000 distinct CDR3 sequences in the sample, just over 14% were seen once. The specimen sequenced was blood. These receptors came from a woman aged 40 to 50 with Graves' hyperthyroidism that later progressed to Graves' ophthalmopathy.

The CDR3 loop is CASSLFRAGTQYF. In nucleotides, the CDR3 is TGTGCCAGCAGCTTATTTAGAGCAGGTACGCAGTATTTT. The chain employs TRBV5-6 and TRBJ2-3; D gene uncertain. The CDR3 covers 13 residues. V lost 2 bases and J lost 8, with 12 bases in between. The germline V gene has CDR1 SGHDT and CDR2 YYEEEE.

In its sample, this clonotype was seen many times. The chain links TRBV28 to TRBJ1-1; D is uncertain. Germline V gene sequence: CDR1 MDHEN, CDR2 SYDVKM. V was pared by 7 bases and J by 0 bases, with 9 bases between. The CDR3 has 13 residues. The CDR3 DNA reads as TGTGCCAGCATCGACCCCCTGAACACTGAAGCTTTCTTT. Protein sequence: CASIDPLNTEAFF.

This clonotype has at least ten counts. The rearrangement joins TRBV2 to TRBJ1-1; no definite D call. This CDR3 is 12 amino acids long. Deletions cut 7 bases from V and 2 bases from J, with 8 bases between. CDR1 is SNHLY, CDR2 FYNNEI, per germline. Here the CDR3 DNA reads TGTGCCAGCAAGTTCAGAAACACTGAAGCTTTCTTT. This sequence encodes CASKFRNTEAFF.

V usage is TRBV20-1 and J usage is TRBJ1-2; D remains unclear. The germline V and J ends were trimmed by 3 bases and 8 bases, with 16 bases remaining between them. The CDR3 length is 13 residues. Looked up from germline, CDR1 is DFQATT and CDR2 is SNEGSKA (reference sequence). As DNA, the CDR3 is TGCAGTGCTAGGGACGGGGTAGGAGGGGGCTACACCTTC. Translating it yields CSARDGVGGGYTF.

This clonotype was detected many times. The chain employs TRBV2 and TRBJ2-2; 12 positions match TRBD2. CDR3 size: 16 residues. Per germline, CDR1 SNHLY and CDR2 FYNNEI. Losses at the gene ends were 6 bases for V and 5 bases for J; bases not matched to a gene: 7. The CDR3 protein is CASRGGLAGLTGELFF. CDR3 sequence (DNA): TGTGCCAGCAGGGGAGGACTAGCGGGACTGACCGGGGAGCTGTTTTTT.

This clonotype came up many times. The chain has TRBV10-1 and TRBJ2-3; 8 bases fit TRBD2. Germline CDR1 is WNHNN and CDR2 is SYGVQD (reference sequence). The CDR3 loop spans 15 amino acids. V shed 0 bases, J shed 3 bases, and the junction held 2 bases outside the gene matches. The DNA of the CDR3 is TGCGCCAGCAGTGAGTCAAGCGGGAGAACAGATACGCAGTATTTT. Encoded protein: CASSESSGRTDTQYF.